This T cell receptor (beta chain) was documented in a study of blood T cells in healthy people across ages. Overall study results and limits: Diversity estimates from one million T cells were considered underestimates. Age advanced and TCR beta diversity per million T cells fell, roughly linearly.

Next came a second PCR, run for about 7 to 12 cycles, which used a sample-barcoded 5' primer along with a J-beta primer mix. TCRdb reanalysed the 5' RACE reads using MiXCR and keeps one entry per CDR3 protein. The sample consists of about 650,000 distinct CDR3 sequences, approximately 52% of them appearing once. This CDR3 has 15 amino acids. From germline, CDR1 is LGHDT and CDR2 YNNKEL (reference sequence). V was cut by 4 bases and J by 3 bases, with 16 bases left in between. Note on this clonotype: Its matching antigen is unknown.

V is TRBV3-1 and J is TRBJ2-7; unclear D gene. Sequencing input: blood. This clonotype originated in an elderly woman in good health. The CDR3 nucleotides read TGTGCCAGCAGCCGCGGACCCGTGGCTGACTACGAGCAGTACTTC. It specifies CASSRGPVADYEQYF.